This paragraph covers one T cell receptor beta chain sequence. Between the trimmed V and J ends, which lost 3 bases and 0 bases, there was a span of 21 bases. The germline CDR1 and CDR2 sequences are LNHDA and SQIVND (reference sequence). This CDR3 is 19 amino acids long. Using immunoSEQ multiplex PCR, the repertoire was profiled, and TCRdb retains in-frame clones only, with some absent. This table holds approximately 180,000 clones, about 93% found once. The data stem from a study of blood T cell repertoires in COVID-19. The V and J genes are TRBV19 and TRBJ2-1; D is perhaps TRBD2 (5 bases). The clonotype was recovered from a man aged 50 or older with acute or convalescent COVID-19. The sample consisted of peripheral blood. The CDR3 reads CASSISSLGGPSSYNEQFF. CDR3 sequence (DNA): TGTGCCAGTAGTATTAGTTCATTGGGCGGGCCGAGCTCCTACAATGAGCAGTTCTTC.